This T cell receptor beta chain stems from a study of OX40 agonist ivuxolimab in advanced cancers. CDR3 length: 19 residues. Generated by immunoSEQ multiplex PCR, the TCRdb table keeps only in-frame clones and is missing some. The table shows around 79,000 clones, with 85% to 90% occurring only once. V and J are TRBV21-1 and TRBJ1-1; the D call of TRBD1 is as the table states it, not checked on the DNA. TRBV21-1 is a pseudogene segment. The receptor's source is an adult with an advanced solid tumor such as melanoma, head and neck, liver or kidney cancer. The sequences come from CD4+ or CD8+ T cells sorted from blood, collected in a trial of the OX40 agonist ivuxolimab. CDR3 nucleotide sequence: TGTGCCAGCAGCAAAGCTCTCGGACAGGGGAGGTGGGGGTACACTGAAGCTTTCTTT. Translating it yields CASSKALGQGRWGYTEAFF.